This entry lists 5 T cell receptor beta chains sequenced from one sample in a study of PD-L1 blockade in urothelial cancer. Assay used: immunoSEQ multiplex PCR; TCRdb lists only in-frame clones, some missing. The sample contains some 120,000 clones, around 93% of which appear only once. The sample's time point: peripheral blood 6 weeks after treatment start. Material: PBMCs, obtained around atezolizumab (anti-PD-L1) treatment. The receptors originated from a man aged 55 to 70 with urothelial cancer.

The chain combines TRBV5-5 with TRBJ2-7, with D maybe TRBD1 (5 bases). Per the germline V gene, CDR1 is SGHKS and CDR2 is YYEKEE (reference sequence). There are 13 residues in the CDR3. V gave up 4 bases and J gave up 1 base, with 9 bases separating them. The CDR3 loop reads CASSPTGSYEQYF. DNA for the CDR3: TGTGCCAGCAGCCCTACAGGTTCCTACGAGCAGTACTTC.

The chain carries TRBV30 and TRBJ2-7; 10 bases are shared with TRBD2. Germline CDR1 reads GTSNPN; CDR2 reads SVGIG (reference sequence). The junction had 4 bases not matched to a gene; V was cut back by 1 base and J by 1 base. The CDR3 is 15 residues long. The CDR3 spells CAWSERLAGSYEQYF. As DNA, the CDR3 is TGTGCCTGGAGTGAAAGACTAGCGGGTTCCTACGAGCAGTACTTC. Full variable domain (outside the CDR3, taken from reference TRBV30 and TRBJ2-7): SQTIHQWPATLVQPVGSPLSLECTVEGTSNPNLYWYRQAAGRGLQLLFYSVGIGQISSEVPQNLSASRPQDRQFILSSKKLLLSDSGFYLCAWSERLAGSYEQYFGPGTRLTVT.

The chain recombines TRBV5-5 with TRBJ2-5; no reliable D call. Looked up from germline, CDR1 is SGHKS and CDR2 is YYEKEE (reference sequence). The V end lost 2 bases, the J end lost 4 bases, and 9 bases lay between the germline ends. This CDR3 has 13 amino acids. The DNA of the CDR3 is TGTGCCAGCAGCTTATGGTCAGGAGAGACCCAGTACTTC. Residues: CASSLWSGETQYF. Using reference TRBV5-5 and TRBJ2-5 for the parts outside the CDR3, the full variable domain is DAGVTQSPTHLIKTRGQQVTLRCSPISGHKSVSWYQQVLGQGPQFIFQYYEKEERGRGNFPDRFSARQFPNYSSELNVNALLLGDSALYLCASSLWSGETQYFGPGTRLLVL.

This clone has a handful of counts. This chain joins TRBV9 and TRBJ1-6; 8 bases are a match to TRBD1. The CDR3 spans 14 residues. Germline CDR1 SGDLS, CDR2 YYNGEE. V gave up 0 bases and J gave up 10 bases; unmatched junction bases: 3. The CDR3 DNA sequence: TGTGCCAGCAGCGTAGAACAGGGGGAATCACCCCTCCACTTT. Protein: CASSVEQGESPLHF.

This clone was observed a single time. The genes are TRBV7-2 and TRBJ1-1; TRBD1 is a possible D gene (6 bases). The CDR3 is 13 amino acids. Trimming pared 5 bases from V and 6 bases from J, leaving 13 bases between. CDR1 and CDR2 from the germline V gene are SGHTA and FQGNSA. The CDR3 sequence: CASSLGTTPEAFF. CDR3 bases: TGTGCCAGCAGCCTAGGGACAACGCCTGAAGCTTTCTTT.